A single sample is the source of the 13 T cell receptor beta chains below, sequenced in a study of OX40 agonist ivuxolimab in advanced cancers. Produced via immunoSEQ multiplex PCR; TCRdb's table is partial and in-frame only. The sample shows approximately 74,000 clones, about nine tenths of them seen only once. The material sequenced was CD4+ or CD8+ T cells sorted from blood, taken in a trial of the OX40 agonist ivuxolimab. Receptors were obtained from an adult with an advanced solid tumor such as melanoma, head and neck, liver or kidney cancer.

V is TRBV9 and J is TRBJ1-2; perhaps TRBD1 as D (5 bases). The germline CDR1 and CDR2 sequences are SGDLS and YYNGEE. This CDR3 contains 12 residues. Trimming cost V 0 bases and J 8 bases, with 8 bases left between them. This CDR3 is CASSVAGSGYTF. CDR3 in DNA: TGTGCCAGCAGCGTAGCAGGGTCCGGCTACACCTTC.

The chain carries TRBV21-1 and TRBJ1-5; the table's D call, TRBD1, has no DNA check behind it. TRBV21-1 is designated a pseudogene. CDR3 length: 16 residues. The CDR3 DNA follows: TGTGCCAGCACCGAGACAGGGGGCGTGAGCAATCAGCCCCAGCATTTT. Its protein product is CASTETGGVSNQPQHF.

The CDR3 nucleotides read TGCGCCAGCAGCCAAGATTTAAGTGGCAGGATGAACACTGAAGCTTTCTTT. It is translated as CASSQDLSGRMNTEAFF. This chain uses TRBV4-3 with TRBJ1-1; no clear D. The CDR3 is 17 residues long. Trimming cost V 0 bases and J 0 bases, with 14 bases left between them. Germline CDR1 LGHNA, CDR2 YSLEER.

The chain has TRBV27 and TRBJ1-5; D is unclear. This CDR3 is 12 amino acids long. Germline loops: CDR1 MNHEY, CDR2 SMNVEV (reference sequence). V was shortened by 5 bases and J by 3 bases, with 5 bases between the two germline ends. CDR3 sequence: CASSPPNQPQHF. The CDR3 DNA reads TGTGCCAGCAGTCCCCCCAATCAGCCCCAGCATTTT.

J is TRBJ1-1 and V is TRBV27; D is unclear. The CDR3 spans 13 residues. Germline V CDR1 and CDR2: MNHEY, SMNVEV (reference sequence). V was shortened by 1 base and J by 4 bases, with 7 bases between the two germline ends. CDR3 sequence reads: CASSLYYGTEAFF. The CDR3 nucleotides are TGTGCCAGCAGTTTATATTATGGCACTGAAGCTTTCTTT.

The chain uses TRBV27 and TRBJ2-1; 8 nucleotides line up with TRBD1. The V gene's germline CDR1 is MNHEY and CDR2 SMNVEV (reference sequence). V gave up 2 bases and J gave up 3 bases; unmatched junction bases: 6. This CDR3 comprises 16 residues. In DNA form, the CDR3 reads TGTGCCAGCAGTTTAGTCGGACAGGGTTTCTACAATGAGCAGTTCTTC. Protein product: CASSLVGQGFYNEQFF.

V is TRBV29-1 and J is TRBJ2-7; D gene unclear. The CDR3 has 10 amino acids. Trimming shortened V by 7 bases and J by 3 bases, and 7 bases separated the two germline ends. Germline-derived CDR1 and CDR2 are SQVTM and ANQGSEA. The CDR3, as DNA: TGCAGCGCCTTTAACTACGAGCAGTACTTC. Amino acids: CSAFNYEQYF.

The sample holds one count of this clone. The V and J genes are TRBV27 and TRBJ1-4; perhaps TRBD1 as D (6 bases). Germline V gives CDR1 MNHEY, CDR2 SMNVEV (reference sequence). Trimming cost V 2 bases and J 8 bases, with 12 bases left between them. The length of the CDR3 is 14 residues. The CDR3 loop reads CASSLRGWVEKLFF. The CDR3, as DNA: TGTGCCAGCAGTTTAAGGGGGTGGGTGGAAAAACTGTTTTTT.

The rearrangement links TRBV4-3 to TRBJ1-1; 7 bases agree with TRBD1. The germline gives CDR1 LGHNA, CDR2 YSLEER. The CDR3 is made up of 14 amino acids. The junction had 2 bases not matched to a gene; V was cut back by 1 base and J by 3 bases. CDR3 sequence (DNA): TGCGCCAGCAGCCAAGGCACAGGGGACACTGAAGCTTTCTTT. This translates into CASSQGTGDTEAFF.

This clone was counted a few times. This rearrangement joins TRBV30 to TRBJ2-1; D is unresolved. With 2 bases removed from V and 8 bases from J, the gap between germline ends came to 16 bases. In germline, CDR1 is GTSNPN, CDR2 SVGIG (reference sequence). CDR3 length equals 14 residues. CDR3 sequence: CAWSLGPVADEQFF. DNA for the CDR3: TGTGCCTGGAGTCTCGGACCCGTGGCTGATGAGCAGTTCTTC.

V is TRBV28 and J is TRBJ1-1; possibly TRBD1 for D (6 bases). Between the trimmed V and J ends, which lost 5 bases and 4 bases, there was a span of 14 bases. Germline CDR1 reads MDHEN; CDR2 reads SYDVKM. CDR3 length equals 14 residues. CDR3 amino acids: CASSAQGYSTEAFF. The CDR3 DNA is TGTGCCAGCAGTGCGCAGGGGTATAGCACTGAAGCTTTCTTT.

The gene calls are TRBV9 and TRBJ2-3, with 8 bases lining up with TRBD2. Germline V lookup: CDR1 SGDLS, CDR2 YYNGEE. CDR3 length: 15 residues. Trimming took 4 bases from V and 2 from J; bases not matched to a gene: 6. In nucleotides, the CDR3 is TGTGCCAGCAGCTTTAGCGGGGCACCCACAGATACGCAGTATTTT. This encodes CASSFSGAPTDTQYF.

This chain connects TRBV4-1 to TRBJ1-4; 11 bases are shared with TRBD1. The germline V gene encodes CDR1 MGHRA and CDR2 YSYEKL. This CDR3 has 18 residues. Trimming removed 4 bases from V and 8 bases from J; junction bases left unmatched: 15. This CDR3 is CASSRDSAGQGAREKLFF. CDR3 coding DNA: TGCGCCAGCAGCCGCGACAGTGCTGGACAGGGGGCACGGGAAAAACTGTTTTTT.